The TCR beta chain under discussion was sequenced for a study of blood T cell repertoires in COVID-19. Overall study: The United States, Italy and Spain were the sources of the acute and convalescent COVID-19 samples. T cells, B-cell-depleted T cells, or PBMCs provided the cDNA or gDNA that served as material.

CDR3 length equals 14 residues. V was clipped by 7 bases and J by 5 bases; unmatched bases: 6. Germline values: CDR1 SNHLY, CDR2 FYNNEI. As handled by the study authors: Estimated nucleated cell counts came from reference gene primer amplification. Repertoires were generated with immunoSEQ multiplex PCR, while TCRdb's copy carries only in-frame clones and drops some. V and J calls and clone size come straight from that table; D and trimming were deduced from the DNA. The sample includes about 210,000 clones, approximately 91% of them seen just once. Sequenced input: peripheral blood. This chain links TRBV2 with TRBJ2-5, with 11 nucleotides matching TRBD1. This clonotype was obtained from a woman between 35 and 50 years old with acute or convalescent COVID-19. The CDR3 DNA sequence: TGTGCCAGCACTATGGACAGGGGGCTGGAGACCCAGTACTTC. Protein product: CASTMDRGLETQYF.